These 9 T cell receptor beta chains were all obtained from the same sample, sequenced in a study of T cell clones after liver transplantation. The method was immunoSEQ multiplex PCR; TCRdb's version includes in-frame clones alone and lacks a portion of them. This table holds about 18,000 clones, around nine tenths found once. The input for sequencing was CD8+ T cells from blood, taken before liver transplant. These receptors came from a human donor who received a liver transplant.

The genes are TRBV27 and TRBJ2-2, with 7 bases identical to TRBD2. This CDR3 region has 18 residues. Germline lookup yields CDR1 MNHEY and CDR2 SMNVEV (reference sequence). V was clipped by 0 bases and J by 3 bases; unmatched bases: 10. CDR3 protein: CASSLSWAGVTYTGELFF. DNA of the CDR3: TGTGCCAGCAGTTTATCGTGGGCGGGGGTGACGTACACCGGGGAGCTGTTTTTT.

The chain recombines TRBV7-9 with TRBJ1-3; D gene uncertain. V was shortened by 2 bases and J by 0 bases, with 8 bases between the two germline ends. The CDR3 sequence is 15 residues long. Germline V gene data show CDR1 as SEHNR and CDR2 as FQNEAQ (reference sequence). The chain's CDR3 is CASSLLEDSGNTIYF. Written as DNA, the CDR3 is TGTGCCAGCAGCTTATTGGAAGACTCTGGAAACACCATATATTTT.

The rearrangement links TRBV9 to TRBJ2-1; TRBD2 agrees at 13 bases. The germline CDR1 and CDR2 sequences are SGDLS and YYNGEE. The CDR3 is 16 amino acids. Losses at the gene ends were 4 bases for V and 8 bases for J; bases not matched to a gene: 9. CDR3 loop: CASSPGLAGVGYEQFF. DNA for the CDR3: TGTGCCAGCAGCCCCGGACTAGCGGGAGTCGGTTATGAGCAGTTCTTC.

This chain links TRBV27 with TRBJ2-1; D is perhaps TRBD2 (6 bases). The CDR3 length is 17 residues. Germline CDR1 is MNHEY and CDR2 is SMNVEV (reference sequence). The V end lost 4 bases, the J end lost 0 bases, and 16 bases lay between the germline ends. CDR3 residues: CASSSVYETSSYNEQFF. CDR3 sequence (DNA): TGTGCCAGCAGTTCCGTATACGAGACTAGCTCCTACAATGAGCAGTTCTTC.

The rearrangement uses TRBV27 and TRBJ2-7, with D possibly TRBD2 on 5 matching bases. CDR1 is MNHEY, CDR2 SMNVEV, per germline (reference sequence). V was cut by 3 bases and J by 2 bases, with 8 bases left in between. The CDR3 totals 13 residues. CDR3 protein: CASSLGSAYEQYF. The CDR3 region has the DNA TGTGCCAGCAGTTTGGGTAGCGCCTACGAGCAGTACTTC.

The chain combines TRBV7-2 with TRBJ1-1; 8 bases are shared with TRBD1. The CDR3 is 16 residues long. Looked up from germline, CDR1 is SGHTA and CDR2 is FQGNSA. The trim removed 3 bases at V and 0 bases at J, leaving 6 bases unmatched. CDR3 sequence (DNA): TGTGCCAGCAGCTTGACAGGGGAATACCTGAACACTGAAGCTTTCTTT. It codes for CASSLTGEYLNTEAFF.

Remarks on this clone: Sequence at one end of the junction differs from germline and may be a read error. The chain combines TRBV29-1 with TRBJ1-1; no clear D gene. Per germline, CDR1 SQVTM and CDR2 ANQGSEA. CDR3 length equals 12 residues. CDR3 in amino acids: CSVEGGNTEAFF. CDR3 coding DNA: TGCAGCGTGGAAGGAGGGAACACTGAAGCTTTCTTT.

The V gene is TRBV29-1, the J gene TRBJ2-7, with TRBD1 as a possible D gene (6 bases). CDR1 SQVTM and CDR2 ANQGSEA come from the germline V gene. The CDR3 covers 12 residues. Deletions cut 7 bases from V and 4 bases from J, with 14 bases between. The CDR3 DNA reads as TGCAGCGCCCAGGGGACCTGGTACGAGCAGTACTTC. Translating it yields CSAQGTWYEQYF.

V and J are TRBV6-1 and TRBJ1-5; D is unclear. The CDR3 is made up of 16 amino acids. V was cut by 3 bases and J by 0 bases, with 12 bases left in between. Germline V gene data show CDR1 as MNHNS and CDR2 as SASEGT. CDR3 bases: TGTGCCAGCAGTGACCTCCCGGACTATAGCAATCAGCCCCAGCATTTT. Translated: CASSDLPDYSNQPQHF.